Reported below is one T cell receptor beta chain. Antigen specificity is unknown. An end of the junction does not agree with germline; a read error may underlie this. This CDR3 is 15 amino acids long. Per the germline V gene, CDR1 is DFQATT and CDR2 is SNEGSKA (reference sequence). Regions amplified from RNA transcripts were the TCR beta CDR3 regions. The primer set for the first-round RT-PCR of the TCR CDR3 was HTBI. A single record per CDR3 protein comes from TCRdb applying MiXCR to the multiplex PCR reads. The sample carries about 600,000 distinct CDR3 sequences, about a sixth recorded once. This sample stems from a study of T cells in Graves' hyperthyroidism and ophthalmopathy. Background on the study: Staff took peripheral blood when the initial diagnosis was made, before any treatment began. General study results and limits: Most clonotypes expanded in the thyroid (above 0.001) were also present in blood.

This TCR came from a middle-aged woman with Graves' ophthalmopathy. The sequenced material came from blood. J is TRBJ2-7 and V is TRBV20-1; tentatively, D is TRBD1 or TRBD2 (5 bases each). DNA of the CDR3: TGCAGTGCTAGAGAACAGGTTCCCTTAGGAGGCGAGCACTACTTC. Its protein product is CSAREQVPLGGEHYF.